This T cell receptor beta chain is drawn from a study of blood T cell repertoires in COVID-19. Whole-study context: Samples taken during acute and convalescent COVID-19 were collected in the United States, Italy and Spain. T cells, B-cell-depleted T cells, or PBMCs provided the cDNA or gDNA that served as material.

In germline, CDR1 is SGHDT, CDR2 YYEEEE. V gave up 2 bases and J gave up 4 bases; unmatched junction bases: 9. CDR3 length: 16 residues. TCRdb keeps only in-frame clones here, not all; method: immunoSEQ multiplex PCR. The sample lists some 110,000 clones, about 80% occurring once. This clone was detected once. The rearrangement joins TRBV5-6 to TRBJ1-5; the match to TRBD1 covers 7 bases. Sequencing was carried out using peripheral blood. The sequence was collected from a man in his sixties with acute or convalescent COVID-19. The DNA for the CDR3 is TGTGCCAGCAGCTTAAAGGGGGCAGGGGGTAATCAGCCCCAGCATTTT. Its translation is CASSLKGAGGNQPQHF.